Below, 2 T cell receptor beta chains from the same sample are listed, as sequenced in a study of Ad26.COV2.S vaccination and SARS-CoV-2 variants. Here immunoSEQ multiplex PCR was the method, and the copy in TCRdb shows in-frame clones only, minus some. This table has about 350,000 clones, around 84% appearing once. Treatment in this sample: some 19 received Ad26.COV2.S at low or high dose, single or two shots; about 5 received placebo; per-sample allocation not given. Specimens were obtained on day 63 following the first vaccine or placebo injection. Specimen: peripheral blood, collected in a trial of Ad26.COV2.S vaccine versus placebo. These receptors were taken from a person aged 18-65 years who received the Ad26.COV2.S COVID-19 vaccine or a placebo.

The chain joins TRBV6-2 or TRBV6-3 to TRBJ2-6; no definite D call. V lost 4 bases, J lost 0 bases, and 4 bases lay in between. Germline V gene data show CDR1 as MNHEY and CDR2 as SVGEGT. CDR3 size: 14 residues. CDR3 sequence: CASSWDSGANVLTF. CDR3 sequence (DNA): TGTGCCAGCAGTTGGGACTCTGGGGCCAACGTCCTGACTTTC.

The chain joins TRBV6-5 to TRBJ1-4, with D possibly TRBD1 on 6 matching bases. Germline lookup yields CDR1 MNHEY and CDR2 SVGAGI. The CDR3 is made up of 13 amino acids. V gave up 5 bases and J gave up 10 bases, with 14 bases separating them. CDR3 DNA sequence: TGTGCCAGCAGTACCGGGACAATTGGAAAACTGTTTTTT. This sequence encodes CASSTGTIGKLFF.